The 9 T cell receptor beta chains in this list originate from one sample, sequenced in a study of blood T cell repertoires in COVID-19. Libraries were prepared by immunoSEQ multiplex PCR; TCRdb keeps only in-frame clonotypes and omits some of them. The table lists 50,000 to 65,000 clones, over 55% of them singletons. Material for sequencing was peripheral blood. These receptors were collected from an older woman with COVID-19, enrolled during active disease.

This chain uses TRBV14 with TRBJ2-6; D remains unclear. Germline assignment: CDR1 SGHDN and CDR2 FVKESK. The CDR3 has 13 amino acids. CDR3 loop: CAVGNSGANVLTF. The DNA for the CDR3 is TGTGCGGTCGGTAACTCTGGGGCCAACGTCCTGACTTTC.

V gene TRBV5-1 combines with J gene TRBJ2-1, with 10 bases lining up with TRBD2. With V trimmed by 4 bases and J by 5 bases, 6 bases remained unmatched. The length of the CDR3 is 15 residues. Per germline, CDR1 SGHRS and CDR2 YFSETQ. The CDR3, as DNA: TGCGCCAGCAGCCAGCGGGGGGGTCGAGACAATGAGCAGTTCTTC. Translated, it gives CASSQRGGRDNEQFF. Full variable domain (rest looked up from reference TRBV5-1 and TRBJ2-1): KAGVTQTPRYLIKTRGQQVTLSCSPISGHRSVSWYQQTPGQGLQFLFEYFSETQRNKGNFPGRFSGRQFSNSRSEMNVSTLELGDSALYLCASSQRGGRDNEQFFGPGTRLTVL.

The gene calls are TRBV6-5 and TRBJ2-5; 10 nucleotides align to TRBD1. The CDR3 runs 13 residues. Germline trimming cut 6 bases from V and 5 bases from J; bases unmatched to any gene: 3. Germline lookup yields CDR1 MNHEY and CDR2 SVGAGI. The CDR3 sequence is CASRKGQGETQYF. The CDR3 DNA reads TGTGCCAGCAGAAAGGGACAGGGGGAGACCCAGTACTTC.

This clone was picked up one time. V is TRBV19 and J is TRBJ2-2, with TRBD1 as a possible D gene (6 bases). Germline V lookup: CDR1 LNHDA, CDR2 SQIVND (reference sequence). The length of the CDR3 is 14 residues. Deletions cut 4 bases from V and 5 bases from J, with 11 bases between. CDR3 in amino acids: CASSRFQGTGELFF. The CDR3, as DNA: TGTGCCAGTAGTAGGTTCCAGGGGACCGGGGAGCTGTTTTTT.

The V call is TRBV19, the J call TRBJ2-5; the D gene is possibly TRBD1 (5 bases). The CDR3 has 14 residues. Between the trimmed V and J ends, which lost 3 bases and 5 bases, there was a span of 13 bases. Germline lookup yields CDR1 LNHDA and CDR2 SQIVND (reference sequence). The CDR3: CASSMGREGETQYF. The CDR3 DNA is TGTGCCAGTAGTATGGGCAGGGAAGGGGAGACCCAGTACTTC.

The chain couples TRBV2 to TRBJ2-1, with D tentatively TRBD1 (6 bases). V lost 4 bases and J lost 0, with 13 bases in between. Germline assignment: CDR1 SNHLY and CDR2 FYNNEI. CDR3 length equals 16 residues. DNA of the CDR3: TGTGCCAGCAGTGGGACGACAGGAGTCTCCTACAATGAGCAGTTCTTC. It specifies CASSGTTGVSYNEQFF.

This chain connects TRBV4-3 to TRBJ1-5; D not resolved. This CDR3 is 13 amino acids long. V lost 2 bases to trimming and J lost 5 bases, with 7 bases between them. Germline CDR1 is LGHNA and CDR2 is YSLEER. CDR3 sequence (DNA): TGCGCCAGCAGCCAAACCGGGGATCAGCCCCAGCATTTT. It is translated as CASSQTGDQPQHF.

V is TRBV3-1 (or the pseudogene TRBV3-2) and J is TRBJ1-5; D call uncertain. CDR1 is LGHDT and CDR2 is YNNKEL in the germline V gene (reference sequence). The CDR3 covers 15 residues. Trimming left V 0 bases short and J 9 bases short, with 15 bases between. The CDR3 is CASSQDGVLAGPQHF. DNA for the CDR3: TGTGCCAGCAGCCAAGACGGGGTCCTAGCTGGGCCCCAGCATTTT.

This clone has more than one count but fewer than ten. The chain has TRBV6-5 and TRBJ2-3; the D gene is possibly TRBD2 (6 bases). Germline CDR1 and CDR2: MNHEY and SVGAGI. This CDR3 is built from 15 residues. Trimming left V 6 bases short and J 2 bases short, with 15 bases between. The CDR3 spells CASSSPGLATDTQYF. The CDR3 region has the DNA TGTGCCAGCAGCTCCCCGGGACTCGCCACAGATACGCAGTATTTT.